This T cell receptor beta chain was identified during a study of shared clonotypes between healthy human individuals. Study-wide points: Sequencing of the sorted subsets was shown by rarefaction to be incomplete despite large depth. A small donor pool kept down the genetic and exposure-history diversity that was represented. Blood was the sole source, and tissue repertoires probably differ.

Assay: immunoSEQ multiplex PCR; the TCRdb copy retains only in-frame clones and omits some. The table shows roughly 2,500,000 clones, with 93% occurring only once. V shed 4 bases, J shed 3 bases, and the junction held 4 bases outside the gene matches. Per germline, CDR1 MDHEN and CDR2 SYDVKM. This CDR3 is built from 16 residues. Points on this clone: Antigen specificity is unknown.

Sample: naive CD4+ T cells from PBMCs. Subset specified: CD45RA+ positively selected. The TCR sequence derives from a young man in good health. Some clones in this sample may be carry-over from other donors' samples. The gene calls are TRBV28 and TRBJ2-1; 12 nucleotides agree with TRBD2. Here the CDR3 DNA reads TGTGCCAGCAGTTCTAGCGGGAGGGCCATCTACAATGAGCAGTTCTTC. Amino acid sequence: CASSSSGRAIYNEQFF.